This TCR beta chain appears in the sequencing data of a study of blood T cell repertoires in COVID-19 (TCRdb year 2020). A note on the overall study: Samples covering the acute and convalescent phases of COVID-19 were provided by collaborators in the United States, Italy and Spain. The material from the prospective study consisted of cDNA or gDNA derived from T cells, B-cell-depleted T cells, or PBMCs. The dataset comprised deeply sampled blood TCRbeta repertoires from subjects exposed to, actively infected with, or recovered from COVID-19. The repertoires were made available in a free public database intended to serve as a resource for research on the immune response to SARS-CoV-2. Samples came from the ongoing ImmuneRACE study (first 160 participants) plus 1,254 subjects from 6 global collaborators. Sample metadata almost always included a de-identified subject ID, COVID-19 status, age in years and sex. Where HLA class I and class II types were available, the types were taken from metadata supplied by the sample provider, not from assay-based typing.

The collaborating institutions used their own protocols to collect whole blood in K2EDTA tubes. For TCRbeta analysis, collaborator samples were shipped as frozen whole blood, as isolated PBMCs, or as DNA extracted from either sample type. From the cysteine through the phenylalanine, the CDR3 covers 15 amino acids. Here the CDR3 DNA is all that survives: 45 bases in frame from base 1. From the germline V gene (reference sequence), CDR1 is SEHNR and CDR2 is FQNEAQ. After removal of 5 bases from V and 2 bases from J, the junction retains 6 bases not matched to a gene. TCRbeta CDR3 regions were amplified from genomic DNA using the immunoSEQ Assay, a bias-controlled multiplex PCR. As for how the authors treated the data: The number of nucleated cells in each sample was estimated by amplification of reference gene primers within the assay. To quantify the absolute abundance of each unique TCRbeta CDR3 rearrangement, sequence reads were collapsed and filtered. For each sample, productive Simpson clonality was calculated by taking the square root of Simpson's diversity index across productive rearrangements. TCRdb mirrors the immuneACCESS table, restricted to in-frame sequences. Some clones are absent from its copies; in checked studies, under half trace to an unresolved V gene, and the reason for the others is unknown. V and J calls plus clone size are reproduced from that table; the DNA served to infer D and trimming. Present in this sample are tens of thousands of clones, roughly 85% of which were seen just once. The ten largest clonotypes hold 26% of the sample.

The paper as a whole reports these results and caveats: How much clinical and demographic metadata was included differed by source and by participant, and the metadata was provided uncurated.

About this clone itself: This receptor's antigen is unknown. No much larger clone exists at a distance of one base, and base qualities are not known.

The sequence came from a man in his sixties with active or convalescent COVID-19. The specimen sequenced was peripheral blood. This chain is built from TRBV7-9 and TRBJ1-2; 9 central bases correspond to TRBD1. CDR3 region: CASSGWTGDNYGYTF. Read as DNA, the sequence is TGTGCCAGCAGCGGCTGGACAGGGGACAACTATGGCTACACCTTC.